The subject of this entry is one TCR beta chain. The antigen remains unidentified. The data belong to a study of shared clonotypes between healthy human individuals. Findings and caveats of the study: Among donors, clonotype sharing was expected to be affected by sequencing depth.

Study donors comprised healthy, HIV-negative adults devoid of recent acute infection or vaccination. Deep-level settings were used for running the assay. As originally analysed: Quality scores were absent from the junction-only immunoSEQ sequences, so filtering differed. Sequencing was performed with immunoSEQ multiplex PCR; in TCRdb, only in-frame clones are kept and a portion is missing. The V and J calls and clone size come from that table; D and trimming were worked out from the DNA. This table has over 100,000 clones, about 70% appearing once. The TCR originated in a woman in her 30s in good health. Sequenced input: memory CD8+ T cells sorted from blood. As to subset: CD45RO+ cells pooled with CCR7-negative TemRA cells.

CDR3 in DNA: TGTGCCAGTAAATCGACTAGCGGGAGATACGAGCAGTACTTC. Translated, it gives CASKSTSGRYEQYF. The chain recombines TRBV19 with TRBJ2-7, with 12 bases lining up with TRBD2. This CDR3 comprises 14 residues. V shed 7 bases, J shed 4 bases, and the junction held 5 bases outside the gene matches. Looked up from germline, CDR1 is LNHDA and CDR2 is SQIVND (reference sequence).